The entry below gives a single TCR beta chain sequence along with its context. The entry originates in a study of glioma-infiltrating T cells after dendritic cell vaccination. V shed 6 bases, J shed 4 bases, and the junction held 9 bases outside the gene matches. This CDR3 is 15 amino acids long. Germline lookup yields CDR1 MNHEY and CDR2 SMNVEV (reference sequence). Time point of the sample: after dendritic cell vaccination, including at tumor progression/relapse. Profiling relied on immunoSEQ multiplex PCR, and the TCRdb table lists in-frame clones only, not all of them. The sample has 85,000 to 100,000 clones, about 81% seen once; the top ten hold around 2.2%.

This clonotype was sampled from a human donor with glioblastoma. The sample was blood, taken after dendritic cell vaccination. The chain recombines TRBV27 with TRBJ2-7; TRBD1 agrees at 10 bases. The CDR3 here is CASSLGQGNLYEQYF. In DNA form, the CDR3 reads TGTGCCAGCAGCCTGGGACAGGGGAACCTGTACGAGCAGTACTTC.